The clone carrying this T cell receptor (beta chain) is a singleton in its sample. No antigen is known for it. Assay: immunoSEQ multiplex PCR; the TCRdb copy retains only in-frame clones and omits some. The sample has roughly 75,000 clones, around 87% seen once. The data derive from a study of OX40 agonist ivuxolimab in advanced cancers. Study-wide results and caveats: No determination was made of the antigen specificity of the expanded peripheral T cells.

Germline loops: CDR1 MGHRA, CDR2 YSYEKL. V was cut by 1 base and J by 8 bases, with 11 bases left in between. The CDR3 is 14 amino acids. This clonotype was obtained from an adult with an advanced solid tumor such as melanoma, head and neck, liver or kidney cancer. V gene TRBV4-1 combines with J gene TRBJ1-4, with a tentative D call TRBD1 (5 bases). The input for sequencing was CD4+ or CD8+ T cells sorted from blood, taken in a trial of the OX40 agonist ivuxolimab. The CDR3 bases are TGCGCCAGCAGCCAAGGATCCGGGGCAGAAAAACTGTTTTTT. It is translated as CASSQGSGAEKLFF.